These 12 T cell receptor beta chains were sequenced from one sample in a study of blood T cell repertoires in COVID-19 (dated by TCRdb to 2020 to 2022). The method was the immunoSEQ multiplex PCR assay. As stored in TCRdb, this immuneACCESS dataset retains in-frame rearrangements with V and J assigned. A fraction of the clones does not appear; measured against another copy, unresolved V genes explain less than half of the discrepancy, and the remainder lacks a known reason. Recorded for this sample are a few hundred thousand clones; 70% to 90% of them occurred a single time. The top ten constitute around 2.8% of the sample. What was sequenced was peripheral blood. Receptors originate from a woman aged 25 to 39 with COVID-19, enrolled during active disease.

J is TRBJ2-2 and V is TRBV4-1; no clear D gene. The V gene lost 0 bases and the J gene lost 14 bases, with 13 bases spanning the gap. Germline loops: CDR1 MGHRA, CDR2 YSYEKL. The CDR3 length is 13 residues. The CDR3 is CASSQENFVRLFF. The CDR3 DNA is TGCGCCAGCAGCCAAGAAAACTTCGTCCGTCTGTTTTTT.

This chain joins TRBV5-4 and TRBJ2-5; D perhaps matches TRBD1 (6 bases). The V gene lost 4 bases and the J gene lost 1 base, with 17 bases spanning the gap. CDR3 length: 16 amino acids. Germline V gene data show CDR1 as SGHNT and CDR2 as YYREEE (reference sequence). In DNA, the CDR3 is TGTGCCAGCAGCCAAGGGAGAACGACAGGCCAAGAGACCCAGTACTTC. Encoded protein: CASSQGRTTGQETQYF.

This clone was picked up a small number of times. The chain uses TRBV28 and TRBJ1-5, with a tentative D call TRBD1 (6 bases). The V and J ends lost 10 bases and 2 bases respectively, with 18 bases between them. This CDR3 is built from 15 residues. Germline CDR1 is MDHEN and CDR2 is SYDVKM. The CDR3 here is CATVLQGGGNQPQHF. The CDR3 bases are TGTGCCACCGTCCTACAGGGAGGGGGCAATCAGCCCCAGCATTTT.

CDR3 in DNA: TGTGCCAGCAGTTCCGACAGGGGCAATCAGCCCCAGCATTTT. This codes for CASSSDRGNQPQHF. The V gene is TRBV6-5, the J gene TRBJ1-5, with 7 bases fitting TRBD1. CDR3 length equals 14 residues. Germline assignment: CDR1 MNHEY and CDR2 SVGAGI. V shed 4 bases, J shed 2 bases, and the junction held 2 bases outside the gene matches.

The chain has TRBV10-1 and TRBJ1-1, with D perhaps matching TRBD1 (6 bases). Germline CDR1 is WNHNN and CDR2 is SYGVQD (reference sequence). The V gene lost 6 bases and the J gene lost 1 base, with 21 bases spanning the gap. The CDR3 spans 17 residues. CDR3 loop: CASSRAIQQGENTEAFF. The CDR3 nucleotides are TGCGCCAGCAGCCGAGCCATACAACAGGGTGAGAACACTGAAGCTTTCTTT.

V gene TRBV11-3 combines with J gene TRBJ1-4; 10 bases align to TRBD1. Germline CDR1 and CDR2: SGHNT and YENEEA. V lost 4 bases, J lost 6 bases, and 11 bases stayed unmatched. The CDR3 length is 17 residues. The CDR3 region is CASSSSYPGTGDEKLFF. CDR3 sequence (DNA): TGTGCCAGCAGCTCGTCGTACCCGGGGACAGGGGATGAAAAACTGTTTTTT.

The chain employs TRBV11-2 and TRBJ2-1; D is possibly TRBD2 (6 bases). This CDR3 is 16 amino acids long. The germline V gene has CDR1 SGHAT and CDR2 FQNNGV. Trimming took 5 bases from V and 0 from J, leaving 14 bases between them. CDR3 sequence (DNA): TGTGCCAGCAGCCTGCCCGGGACTCACTCCTACAATGAGCAGTTCTTC. This encodes CASSLPGTHSYNEQFF.

The chain uses TRBV6-2 or TRBV6-3 and TRBJ1-2; 9 positions match TRBD1. V was clipped by 6 bases and J by 0 bases; unmatched bases: 8. Germline V gene lookup returns CDR1 MNHEY and CDR2 SVGEGT. The CDR3 has 16 amino acids. The CDR3 loop reads CASSLQGALANYGYTF. For the CDR3, the DNA is TGTGCCAGCAGCTTACAGGGGGCGCTTGCTAACTATGGCTACACCTTC.

The chain uses TRBV28 and TRBJ2-7, with a tentative D call TRBD1 (7 bases). The CDR3 runs to 15 residues. Germline CDR1 is MDHEN and CDR2 is SYDVKM. V was pared by 5 bases and J by 1 base, with 15 bases between. The CDR3 DNA is TGTGCCAGCAGTCCGGAGGGGGCGGGATCCTACGAGCAGTACGTC. Translating gives CASSPEGAGSYEQYV.

The rearrangement uses TRBV5-4 and TRBJ2-4, with D possibly TRBD2 on 5 matching bases. Germline-derived CDR1 and CDR2 are SGHNT and YYREEE (reference sequence). The CDR3 loop spans 15 amino acids. V gave up 4 bases and J gave up 7 bases, with 18 bases separating them. The CDR3 sequence: CASSIELVGGNIQYF. CDR3 nucleotide sequence: TGTGCCAGCAGCATCGAACTAGTTGGTGGGAACATTCAGTACTTC.

The V gene is TRBV5-4, the J gene TRBJ2-4, with TRBD1 as a possible D gene (5 bases). V was cut by 2 bases and J by 6 bases, with 15 bases left in between. The germline CDR1 and CDR2 sequences are SGHNT and YYREEE (reference sequence). This CDR3 has 15 residues. The DNA for the CDR3 is TGTGCCAGCAGCTTTGGAACGGTGCAGGGAAACATTCAGTACTTC. It codes for CASSFGTVQGNIQYF.

The V call is TRBV4-3, the J call TRBJ1-4; a possible D gene is TRBD1 (6 bases). CDR1 and CDR2 from the germline V gene are LGHNA and YSLEER. This CDR3 comprises 14 residues. V lost 3 bases, J lost 3 bases, and 8 bases lay in between. For the CDR3, the DNA is TGCGCCAGCAGCCAGGACAGTTCTAATGAAAAACTGTTTTTT. Residues: CASSQDSSNEKLFF.